The clone carrying this T cell receptor (beta chain) has a handful of counts. Its matching antigen is unknown. This sample is drawn from a study of T cell repertoires in cytomegalovirus infection. As for the study in general: Public TCR beta signatures were indicative of both CMV infection and a matching HLA type. General study points: What dominated the ex vivo response were HLA-C-restricted CMV-specific TCR beta clonotypes. Cumulated frequencies of public TCR beta families served to identify carriers of CMV plus the relevant HLA.

The CDR3 consists of 19 residues. The J segment lost 2 bases and the V segment lost 7 bases, leaving 18 bases of the junction unmatched. Germline loops: CDR1 MDHEN, CDR2 SYDVKM. TCRdb reprocessed the reads with MiXCR, giving one entry per CDR3 protein. There are hundreds of thousands of distinct CDR3 sequences in the sample; 10% to 12% occur only once, and roughly 10% lies in the top ten. The chain recombines TRBV28 with TRBJ2-3, with 10 bases matching TRBD2. The specimen was PBMCs. This receptor was obtained from a human donor in good health (CMV status not recorded). Some clones in this sample may be carry-over from other donors' samples. CDR3 sequence: CASTATQREGRGNTDTQYF. CDR3 sequence (DNA): TGTGCCAGCACTGCCACGCAGCGGGAGGGCCGGGGGAACACAGATACGCAGTATTTT.